This is a list of T cell receptor beta chains from one sample in a study of blood T cells in healthy people across ages. One entry per CDR3 protein results from TCRdb running MiXCR on the 5' RACE reads. The sample lists around 1,600,000 distinct CDR3 sequences; approximately 39% were seen once. The material sequenced was blood. The receptors originated from a woman aged 18-29 years in good health. CDR3s include the opening cysteine and the closing phenylalanine or tryptophan.

j_gene: TRBJ2-5; v_gene: TRBV4-3; CDR3aa: CASSRDRVQETQYF
j_gene: TRBJ2-7; v_gene: TRBV11-2; CDR3aa: CASRRWGGTGPYEQYF
j_gene: TRBJ1-2; v_gene: TRBV4-1; CDR3aa: CASSHPLGGDYGYTF
j_gene: TRBJ1-2; v_gene: TRBV5-1; CDR3aa: CASSGNRGNYGYTF
j_gene: TRBJ1-1; v_gene: TRBV7-2; CDR3aa: CASSLRGQGYTEAFF
j_gene: TRBJ1-2; v_gene: TRBV10-3; CDR3aa: CAISESRVANYGYTF
j_gene: TRBJ2-7; v_gene: TRBV14; CDR3aa: CASSPGTLLSYEQYF
j_gene: TRBJ1-2; v_gene: TRBV2; CDR3aa: CASSPGQGYGYIF
j_gene: TRBJ2-5; v_gene: TRBV20-1; CDR3aa: CSAKDRSWYQETQYF
j_gene: TRBJ2-7; v_gene: TRBV12-3/TRBV12-4; CDR3aa: CASREGGVHEQYF
j_gene: TRBJ2-1; v_gene: TRBV27; CDR3aa: CASSLGGRIYNEQFF
j_gene: -; v_gene: TRBV9; CDR3aa: CASSVAPSGSPETQYF
j_gene: TRBJ2-5; v_gene: TRBV9; CDR3aa: CASKDGGETQYF
j_gene: TRBJ2-7; v_gene: TRBV20-1; CDR3aa: CSARESGTYSYEQYF
j_gene: -; v_gene: TRBV12-3/TRBV12-4; CDR3aa: CASSVSGLAGEQYF
j_gene: TRBJ1-1; v_gene: TRBV7-2; CDR3aa: CASSSSPITEAFF
j_gene: TRBJ2-3; v_gene: TRBV10-3; CDR3aa: CAMGGGGVGSGTDTQYF
j_gene: TRBJ2-7; v_gene: TRBV2; CDR3aa: CASSDNGQGGLAAYEQYF
j_gene: TRBJ2-7; v_gene: TRBV10-1; CDR3aa: CASSEFGTAYEQYF
j_gene: TRBJ1-4; v_gene: TRBV2; CDR3aa: CASSERADATNEKLFF
j_gene: TRBJ1-1; v_gene: TRBV7-9; CDR3aa: CASSLAGSGAFF
j_gene: TRBJ2-3; v_gene: TRBV7-3; CDR3aa: CASSVSGVDTQYF
j_gene: TRBJ2-5; v_gene: TRBV4-1; CDR3aa: CASSQVVGGWETQYF
j_gene: TRBJ1-6; v_gene: TRBV12-3/TRBV12-4; CDR3aa: CASSLQRTGFLPGSYNSPLHF
j_gene: TRBJ2-7; v_gene: TRBV6-2/TRBV6-3; CDR3aa: CASRPWTGAYEQYF
j_gene: TRBJ1-1; v_gene: TRBV12-3/TRBV12-4; CDR3aa: CASSLGIEAFF
j_gene: TRBJ2-3; v_gene: TRBV29-1; CDR3aa: CSVEGAERGEDSTDTQYF
j_gene: -; v_gene: TRBV6-5; CDR3aa: CASRDRGNEQYF
j_gene: TRBJ1-2; v_gene: TRBV7-2; CDR3aa: CASSVGQSIYGYTF
j_gene: TRBJ2-7; v_gene: TRBV11-2; CDR3aa: CASSFQGWGRYEQYF
j_gene: TRBJ2-1; v_gene: TRBV7-9; CDR3aa: CASSLPGQGYFQAGIFEQFF
j_gene: TRBJ2-1; v_gene: TRBV29-1; CDR3aa: CSVEGLAGVRPFF
j_gene: TRBJ2-7; v_gene: TRBV12-3/TRBV12-4; CDR3aa: CASSSPATASNEQYF
j_gene: TRBJ1-1; v_gene: TRBV6-5; CDR3aa: CASSYPGGSEAFF
j_gene: TRBJ2-1; v_gene: TRBV15; CDR3aa: CAAARYPSSYNEQFF
j_gene: TRBJ2-4; v_gene: TRBV4-2; CDR3aa: CANSQENAKNIQYF
j_gene: TRBJ2-7; v_gene: TRBV15; CDR3aa: CATSKLQGDFYEQYF
j_gene: TRBJ2-3; v_gene: TRBV18; CDR3aa: CASSPMREYSPDTQYF
j_gene: TRBJ2-7; v_gene: TRBV12-3/TRBV12-4; CDR3aa: CASSSGTPVDEQYF
j_gene: TRBJ2-3; v_gene: TRBV3-1; CDR3aa: CASRYSGSTTDTQYF
j_gene: TRBJ2-4; v_gene: TRBV14; CDR3aa: CASSQTGESRKNIQYF
j_gene: TRBJ2-5; v_gene: TRBV12-3/TRBV12-4; CDR3aa: CASSLVTGSQQYF
j_gene: TRBJ2-1; v_gene: TRBV12-3/TRBV12-4; CDR3aa: CASSPSLAGDNEQFF
j_gene: TRBJ2-4; v_gene: TRBV7-2; CDR3aa: CASSVIRPPLAKNIQYF
j_gene: TRBJ2-3; v_gene: TRBV28; CDR3aa: CASSSSGRGYTQYF
j_gene: TRBJ2-3; v_gene: TRBV21-1; CDR3aa: CATAGRAYFPDTQYF
j_gene: TRBJ1-2; v_gene: TRBV3-1; CDR3aa: CASSLRQVPGGYTF
j_gene: TRBJ2-5; v_gene: TRBV7-7; CDR3aa: CAISTGPETQYF
j_gene: TRBJ2-2; v_gene: TRBV13; CDR3aa: CASSREKWGSNAGELFF
j_gene: TRBJ2-7; v_gene: TRBV6-5; CDR3aa: CASSYSIQGAGNEQYF
j_gene: TRBJ2-7; v_gene: TRBV7-8; CDR3aa: CATGSTSFVTYEQYF
j_gene: TRBJ1-2; v_gene: TRBV28; CDR3aa: CASRIADSIYGYTF
j_gene: TRBJ2-7; v_gene: TRBV20-1; CDR3aa: CSARDYIPTYEQYF